These 6 T cell receptor beta chains were sequenced from one sample in a study of T cells after yellow fever vaccination. TCRdb itself ran the 5' RACE reads through MiXCR, one entry per CDR3 protein. This sample has a few hundred thousand distinct CDR3 sequences, with roughly 7% found just once. Sequencing used PBMCs, obtained about 49 days after the first yellow fever vaccination. These receptors were collected from a man between 18 and 29 years old who received the YFV17D yellow fever vaccine.

This clonotype has only a few counts. The gene calls are TRBV14 and TRBJ1-1; the match to TRBD1 covers 9 bases. CDR1 is SGHDN, CDR2 FVKESK, per germline. J was trimmed by 4 bases and V by 5 bases; bases with no gene match: 23. This CDR3 comprises 20 residues. The CDR3 DNA is TGTGCCAGCAGCTCACGTCCATCGAGGACAGGGGTCTCGGTCACCACTGAAGCTTTCTTT. It specifies CASSSRPSRTGVSVTTEAFF.

Only a few counts were recorded for this clonotype. The chain has TRBV7-3 and TRBJ2-5; TRBD2 might be the D (5 bases). Germline lookup yields CDR1 SGHTA and CDR2 FQGTGA. The CDR3 is 13 amino acids. The V end lost 5 bases, the J end lost 3 bases, and 10 bases lay between the germline ends. The CDR3 sequence: CASSRMGEETQYF. CDR3 in DNA: TGTGCCAGCAGCCGTATGGGAGAAGAGACCCAGTACTTC.

The chain is built from TRBV20-1 and TRBJ1-2; D gene uncertain. CDR1 is DFQATT, CDR2 SNEGSKA, per germline (reference sequence). The CDR3 spans 11 residues. V lost 7 bases to trimming and J lost 8 bases, with 14 bases between them. CDR3 region: CSGTGSGGYTF. In nucleotides, the CDR3 is TGCAGTGGTACGGGGTCGGGGGGCTACACCTTC.

This clonotype appeared a few times. The V gene is TRBV6-5, the J gene TRBJ2-1, with 7 bases fitting TRBD2. Germline V gene sequence: CDR1 MNHEY, CDR2 SVGAGI. The CDR3 spans 16 residues. Trimming took 0 bases from V and 7 from J; bases not matched to a gene: 9. CDR3: CASSYSYWGGRNEQFF. The CDR3 DNA reads as TGTGCCAGCAGTTACTCCTATTGGGGGGGGAGGAATGAGCAGTTCTTC.

This clonotype has more than one count but fewer than ten. V and J are TRBV12-3 or TRBV12-4 and TRBJ2-3, with D perhaps TRBD1 or TRBD2 (5 bases each). The CDR3 is 14 amino acids. The V and J ends lost 7 bases and 1 base respectively, with 12 bases between them. CDR3 DNA: TGTGCCAGCACCTTGGGACCGCGCACAGATACGCAGTATTTT. It codes for CASTLGPRTDTQYF.

This clonotype has only a few counts. The chain links TRBV20-1 to TRBJ1-2; D not resolved. The germline V gene encodes CDR1 DFQATT and CDR2 SNEGSKA (reference sequence). The CDR3 sequence is 14 residues long. Trimming took off 1 base at V and 3 bases at J, with 12 bases between the two ends. The CDR3 reads CSARGRAYDYGYTF. In nucleotides, the CDR3 is TGCAGTGCTAGAGGCCGGGCCTACGACTATGGCTACACCTTC.